The rows below give T cell receptor beta chains drawn from one sample of a study of OX40 agonist ivuxolimab in advanced cancers. Repertoires were generated with immunoSEQ multiplex PCR, while TCRdb's copy carries only in-frame clones and drops some. The table has 65,000 to 95,000 clones, roughly 89% seen once; the top ten hold about 0.2%. Source: CD4+ or CD8+ T cells sorted from blood, taken in a trial of the OX40 agonist ivuxolimab. The source of these receptors is an adult with an advanced solid tumor such as melanoma, head and neck, liver or kidney cancer. Each CDR3 is given with its conserved first and last residue.

V gene: TRBV18
J gene: TRBJ2-7
CDR3 protein: CASSPRQGINEQYF

V gene: TRBV7-9
J gene: TRBJ2-1
CDR3 protein: CASSSSGRAKVEQFF

V gene: TRBV6-6
J gene: TRBJ2-7
CDR3 protein: CASSRNGAYEQYF

V gene: TRBV5-1
J gene: TRBJ2-7
CDR3 protein: CASSASQTGKSYEQYF

V gene: TRBV11-1
J gene: TRBJ2-7
CDR3 protein: CASSSPGWDEQYF

V gene: TRBV27
J gene: TRBJ2-7
CDR3 protein: CASRPQGARLAEQYF

V gene: TRBV7-2
J gene: TRBJ1-4
CDR3 protein: CASSLEGLDRQSTNEKLFF

V gene: TRBV5-1
J gene: TRBJ2-3
CDR3 protein: CASSSVSWGTDTQYF

V gene: TRBV15
J gene: TRBJ2-5
CDR3 protein: CATSRGSGQETQYF

V gene: TRBV4-2
J gene: TRBJ2-7
CDR3 protein: CASSQESRGSSYEQYF

V gene: TRBV6-6
J gene: TRBJ2-3
CDR3 protein: CASSYSSDSTDTQYF